This T cell receptor beta chain was documented in a study of shared clonotypes between healthy human individuals. Study-wide points: The four-donor shared clonotypes exceeded non-shared clonotypes in generation probability, with non-shared ones scoring lower.

The CDR3 sequence is 14 residues long. The germline V gene has CDR1 MDHEN and CDR2 SYDVKM. Trimming pared 8 bases from V and 4 bases from J, leaving 12 bases between. Here immunoSEQ multiplex PCR was the method, and the copy in TCRdb shows in-frame clones only, minus some. The sample shows about 2.4 million clones, over 85% of them seen only once. Comments on this clone: Its antigen is currently unknown.

The rearrangement links TRBV28 to TRBJ2-6, with D maybe TRBD2 (5 bases). Input material: naive CD4+ T cells from PBMCs. Documented subset: CD45RA+ positively selected. The TCR originated in a man between 18 and 35 years old in good health. Some clones in this sample may be carry-over from other donors' samples. CDR3 loop: CASGSGSGANVLTF. CDR3 DNA sequence: TGTGCCAGCGGCTCGGGATCCGGGGCCAACGTCCTGACTTTC.